What follows are 10 T cell receptor beta chains derived from one specimen sequenced in a study of brain T cells in children with intractable seizures. Sequencing used immunoSEQ multiplex PCR; TCRdb keeps in-frame clones, though not all of them. The sample carries roughly 64,000 clones, around 96% recorded once. Sequencing was performed on peripheral blood, taken at surgery. The receptors come from a boy younger than two with focal cortical dysplasia and intractable seizures.

V and J are TRBV11-1 and TRBJ2-3; D might be TRBD1 (5 bases). V was pared by 5 bases and J by 0 bases, with 15 bases between. In germline, CDR1 is SGHAT, CDR2 FQDESV (reference sequence). The CDR3 contains 16 residues. The CDR3 loop is CASSPWGERSTDTQYF. The DNA for the CDR3 is TGTGCCAGCAGCCCCTGGGGCGAGAGAAGCACAGATACGCAGTATTTT.

The rearrangement uses TRBV5-8 and TRBJ2-7; tentatively, D is TRBD1 (6 bases). The CDR3 runs 15 residues. Trimming pared 3 bases from V and 2 bases from J, leaving 15 bases between. Germline V gene sequence: CDR1 SGHTS, CDR2 YDEGEE. The CDR3 nucleotides are TGTGCCAGCAGCTCGGCCCAGGGGACCGCCTACGAGCAGTACTTC. It specifies CASSSAQGTAYEQYF.

V usage is TRBV28 and J usage is TRBJ1-2, with no clear D. The CDR3 has 12 amino acids. Trimming took 7 bases from V and 8 from J, leaving 14 bases between them. Germline assignment: CDR1 MDHEN and CDR2 SYDVKM. CDR3 DNA sequence: TGTGCCAGCATCCGGGTCGGAGTCGGCTACACCTTC. Its translation is CASIRVGVGYTF.

This rearrangement joins TRBV14 to TRBJ2-3; D is unresolved. Trimming pared 2 bases from V and 2 bases from J, leaving 2 bases between. The CDR3 runs to 12 residues. In germline, CDR1 is SGHDN, CDR2 FVKESK. The DNA of the CDR3 is TGTGCCAGCAGCCAACACACAGATACGCAGTATTTT. Its translation is CASSQHTDTQYF.

The rearrangement uses TRBV5-4 and TRBJ1-4; no definite D call. The CDR3 runs 14 residues. Trimming pared 1 base from V and 5 bases from J, leaving 9 bases between. CDR1 is SGHNT and CDR2 is YYREEE in the germline V gene (reference sequence). As DNA, the CDR3 is TGTGCCAGCAGCTTGCCGGGGAAAAATGAAAAACTGTTTTTT. Its translation: CASSLPGKNEKLFF.

V gene TRBV27 combines with J gene TRBJ2-1; D gene ambiguous. Trimming removed 4 bases from V and 8 bases from J, with 18 bases in between. This CDR3 has 15 residues. The V gene's germline CDR1 is MNHEY and CDR2 SMNVEV (reference sequence). The CDR3 sequence: CASSSAYYRGDEQFF. CDR3 sequence (DNA): TGTGCCAGCAGTTCCGCATACTACCGCGGCGATGAGCAGTTCTTC.

The chain combines TRBV4-1 with TRBJ2-1, with 9 nucleotides matching TRBD2. The J segment lost 6 bases and the V segment lost 5 bases, leaving 8 bases of the junction unmatched. This CDR3 contains 15 residues. Per the germline V gene, CDR1 is MGHRA and CDR2 is YSYEKL. The CDR3 nucleotides are TGCGCCAGCAGCATTACTGGACTAGCGACCAATGAGCAGTTCTTC. Translated, it gives CASSITGLATNEQFF.

V gene TRBV27 combines with J gene TRBJ2-3, with TRBD2 matching 14 bases. Germline V gene data show CDR1 as MNHEY and CDR2 as SMNVEV (reference sequence). V lost 4 bases to trimming and J lost 7 bases; unmatched junction nucleotides: 4. The CDR3 runs to 15 residues. CDR3 bases: TGTGCCAGCAGTTCGGGACTAGCGGGGGTACATACGCAGTATTTT. It encodes CASSSGLAGVHTQYF.

The chain has TRBV21-1 and TRBJ2-3; the DNA was not used to check the table's D call, TRBD1. TRBV21-1 is a recognized pseudogene. This CDR3 has 18 amino acids. As DNA, the CDR3 is TGTGCCAGCAGCAAAGACTTAAACCCGGGACATTACACAGATACGCAGTATTTT. Its translation: CASSKDLNPGHYTDTQYF.

This clone was found a few times. This chain joins TRBV7-3 and TRBJ1-4; D uncertain. Germline CDR1 and CDR2: SGHTA and FQGTGA. This CDR3 spans 13 amino acids. The V and J ends lost 7 bases and 11 bases respectively, with 17 bases between them. The CDR3 spells CASTSGPLGKLFF. CDR3 bases: TGTGCCAGCACCTCTGGGCCCCTCGGGAAACTGTTTTTT. Based on the CDR3 plus reference TRBV7-3 and TRBJ1-4, the full variable domain is GAGVSQTPSNKVTEKGKYVELRCDPISGHTALYWYRQSLGQGPEFLIYFQGTGAADDSGLPNDRFFAVRPEGSVSTLKIQRTERGDSAVYLCASTSGPLGKLFFGSGTQLSVL.